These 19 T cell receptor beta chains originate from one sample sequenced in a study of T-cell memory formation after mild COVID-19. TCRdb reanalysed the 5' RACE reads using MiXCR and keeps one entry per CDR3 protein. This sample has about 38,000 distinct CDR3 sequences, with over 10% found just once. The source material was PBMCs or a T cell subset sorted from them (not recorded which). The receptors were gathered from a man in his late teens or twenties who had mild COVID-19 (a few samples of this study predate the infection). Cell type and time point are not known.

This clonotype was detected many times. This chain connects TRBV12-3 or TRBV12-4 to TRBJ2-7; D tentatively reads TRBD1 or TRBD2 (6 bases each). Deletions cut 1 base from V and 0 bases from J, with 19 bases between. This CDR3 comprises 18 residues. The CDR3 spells CASSLEARGPQSSYEQYF. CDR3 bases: TGTGCCAGCAGTTTAGAAGCCCGGGGGCCCCAGAGCTCCTACGAGCAGTACTTC.

The CDR3: CASSPKTGANVLTF. In DNA, the CDR3 is TGTGCCAGCAGCCCGAAGACTGGGGCCAACGTCCTGACTTTC. The chain links TRBV7-9 to TRBJ2-6; D not resolved. Trimming took off 5 bases at V and 2 bases at J, with 7 bases between the two ends. Germline V gene lookup returns CDR1 SEHNR and CDR2 FQNEAQ (reference sequence). The CDR3 has 14 residues.

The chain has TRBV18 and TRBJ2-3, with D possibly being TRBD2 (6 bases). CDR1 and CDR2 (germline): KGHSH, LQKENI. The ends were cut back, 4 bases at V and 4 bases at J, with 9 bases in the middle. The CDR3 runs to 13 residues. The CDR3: CASSLTSSDTQYF. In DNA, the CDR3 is TGTGCCAGCTCACTAACTAGCTCAGATACGCAGTATTTT.

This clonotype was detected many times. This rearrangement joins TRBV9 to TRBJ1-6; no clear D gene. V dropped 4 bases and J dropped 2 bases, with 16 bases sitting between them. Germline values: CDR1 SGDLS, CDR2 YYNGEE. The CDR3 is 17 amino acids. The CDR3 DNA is TGTGCCAGCAGCCCCGACGGCACGAAGGCCTATAATTCACCCCTCCACTTT. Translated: CASSPDGTKAYNSPLHF.

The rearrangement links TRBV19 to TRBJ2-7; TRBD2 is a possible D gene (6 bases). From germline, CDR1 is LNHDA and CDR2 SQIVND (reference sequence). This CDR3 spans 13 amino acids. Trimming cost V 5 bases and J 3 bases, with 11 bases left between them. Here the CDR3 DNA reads TGTGCCAGTAGTGTGGGACTCCACTACGAGCAGTACGTC. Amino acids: CASSVGLHYEQYV.

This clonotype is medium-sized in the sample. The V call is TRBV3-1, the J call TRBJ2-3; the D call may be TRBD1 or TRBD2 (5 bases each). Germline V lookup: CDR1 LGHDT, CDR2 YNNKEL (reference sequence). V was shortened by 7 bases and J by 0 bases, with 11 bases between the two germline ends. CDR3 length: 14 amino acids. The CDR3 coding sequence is TGTGCCAGCAACTCACGGGGCAGCACAGATACGCAGTATTTT. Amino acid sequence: CASNSRGSTDTQYF.

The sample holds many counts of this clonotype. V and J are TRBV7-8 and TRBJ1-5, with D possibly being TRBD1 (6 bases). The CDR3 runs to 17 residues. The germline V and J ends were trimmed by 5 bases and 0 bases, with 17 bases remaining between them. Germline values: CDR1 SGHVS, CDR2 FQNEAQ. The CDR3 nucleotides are TGTGCCAGCAGCGCCCAAGGGCGAGGGGGTAGCAATCAGCCCCAGCATTTT. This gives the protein CASSAQGRGGSNQPQHF. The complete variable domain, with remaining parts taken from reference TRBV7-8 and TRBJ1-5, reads GAGVSQSPRYKVAKRGQDVALRCDPISGHVSLFWYQQALGQGPEFLTYFQNEAQLDKSGLPSDRFFAERPEGSVSTLKIQRTQQEDSAVYLCASSAQGRGGSNQPQHFGDGTRLSIL.

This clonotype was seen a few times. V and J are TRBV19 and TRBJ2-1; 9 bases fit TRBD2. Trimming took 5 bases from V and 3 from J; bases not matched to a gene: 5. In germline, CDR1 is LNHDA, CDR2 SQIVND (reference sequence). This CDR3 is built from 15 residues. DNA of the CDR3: TGTGCCAGTAGTGTGTCTAGCGGGGACTACAATGAGCAGTTCTTC. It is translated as CASSVSSGDYNEQFF.

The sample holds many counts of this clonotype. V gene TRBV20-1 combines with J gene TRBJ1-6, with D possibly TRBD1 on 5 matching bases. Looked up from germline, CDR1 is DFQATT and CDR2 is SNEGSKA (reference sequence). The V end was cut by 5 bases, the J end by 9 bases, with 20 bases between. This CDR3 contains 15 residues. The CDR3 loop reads CSAAYSGVFSSPLHF. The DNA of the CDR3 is TGCAGTGCTGCTTACTCGGGGGTGTTTAGTTCACCCCTCCACTTT.

The CDR3 protein is CASSPGGSLNYGYTF. The DNA for the CDR3 is TGCGCCAGCAGCCCGGGGGGAAGCCTTAACTATGGCTACACCTTC. The chain employs TRBV5-1 and TRBJ1-2; the D gene is possibly TRBD1 (5 bases). V was clipped by 4 bases and J by 1 base, with 14 bases between them. CDR3 length: 15 residues. Germline CDR1 reads SGHRS; CDR2 reads YFSETQ.

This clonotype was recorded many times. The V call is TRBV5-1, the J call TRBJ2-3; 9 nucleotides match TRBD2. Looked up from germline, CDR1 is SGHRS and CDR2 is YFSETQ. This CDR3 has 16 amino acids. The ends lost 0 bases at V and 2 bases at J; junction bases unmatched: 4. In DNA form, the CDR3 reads TGCGCCAGCAGCTTGGGTGGACTAGCGAACACAGATACGCAGTATTTT. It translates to CASSLGGLANTDTQYF. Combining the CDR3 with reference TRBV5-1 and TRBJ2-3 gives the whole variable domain KAGVTQTPRYLIKTRGQQVTLSCSPISGHRSVSWYQQTPGQGLQFLFEYFSETQRNKGNFPGRFSGRQFSNSRSEMNVSTLELGDSALYLCASSLGGLANTDTQYFGPGTRLTVL.

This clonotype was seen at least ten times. The CDR3 protein is CASSTTENTEAFF. The CDR3 region has the DNA TGTGCCAGCAGCACTACAGAAAACACTGAAGCTTTCTTT. The chain carries TRBV11-2 and TRBJ1-1; D remains unclear. The V end was cut by 5 bases, the J end by 2 bases, with 9 bases between. The CDR3 is 13 amino acids. In germline, CDR1 is SGHAT, CDR2 FQNNGV.

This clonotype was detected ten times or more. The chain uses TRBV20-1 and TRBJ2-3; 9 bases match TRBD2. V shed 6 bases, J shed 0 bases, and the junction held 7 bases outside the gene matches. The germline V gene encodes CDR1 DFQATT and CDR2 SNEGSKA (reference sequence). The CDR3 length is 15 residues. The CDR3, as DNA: TGCAGTGCCCCGACTACTAGCGGGAGCACAGATACGCAGTATTTT. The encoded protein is CSAPTTSGSTDTQYF.

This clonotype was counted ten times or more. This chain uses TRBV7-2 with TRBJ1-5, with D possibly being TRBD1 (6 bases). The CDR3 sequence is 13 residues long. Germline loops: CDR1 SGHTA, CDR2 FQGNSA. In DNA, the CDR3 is TGTGCTGGGGGCCAGGGGATCAATCAGCCCCAGCATTTT. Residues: CAGGQGINQPQHF.

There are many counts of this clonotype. CDR3 region: CASSSPGLAGTSTDTQYF. CDR3 DNA: TGTGCCAGCAGCTCTCCGGGACTAGCGGGGACTAGCACAGATACGCAGTATTTT. The rearrangement uses TRBV7-2 and TRBJ2-3, with 13 bases identical to TRBD2. Unmatched junction bases numbered 7, after V lost 4 bases and J lost 0 bases. CDR3 length: 18 amino acids. Germline V gene lookup returns CDR1 SGHTA and CDR2 FQGNSA.

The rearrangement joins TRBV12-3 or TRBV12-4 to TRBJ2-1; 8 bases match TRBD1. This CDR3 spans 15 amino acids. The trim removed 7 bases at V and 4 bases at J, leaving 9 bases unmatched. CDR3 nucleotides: TGTGCCAGCACTATTCGGACAGGGATTTACAATGAGCAGTTCTTC. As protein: CASTIRTGIYNEQFF.

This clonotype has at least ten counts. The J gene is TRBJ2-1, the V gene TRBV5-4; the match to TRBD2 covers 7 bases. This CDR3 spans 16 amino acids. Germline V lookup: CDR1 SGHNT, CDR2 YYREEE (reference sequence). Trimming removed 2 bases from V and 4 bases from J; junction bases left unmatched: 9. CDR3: CASSLSGVGWYNEQFF. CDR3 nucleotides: TGTGCCAGCAGCTTAAGCGGGGTCGGATGGTACAATGAGCAGTTCTTC. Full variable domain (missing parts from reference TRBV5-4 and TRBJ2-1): ETGVTQSPTHLIKTRGQQVTLRCSSQSGHNTVSWYQQALGQGPQFIFQYYREEENGRGNFPPRFSGLQFPNYSSELNVNALELDDSALYLCASSLSGVGWYNEQFFGPGTRLTVL.

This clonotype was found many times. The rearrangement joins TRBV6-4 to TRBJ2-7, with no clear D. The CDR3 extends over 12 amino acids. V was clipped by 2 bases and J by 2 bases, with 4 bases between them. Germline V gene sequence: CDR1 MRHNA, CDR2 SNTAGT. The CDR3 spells CASSDGTYEQYV. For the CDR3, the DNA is TGTGCCAGCAGTGACGGGACCTACGAGCAGTACGTC.

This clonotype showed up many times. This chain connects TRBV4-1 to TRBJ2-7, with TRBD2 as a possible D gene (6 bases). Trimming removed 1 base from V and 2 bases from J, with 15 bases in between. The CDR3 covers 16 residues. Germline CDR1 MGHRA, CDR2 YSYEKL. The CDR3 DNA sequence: TGCGCCAGCAGCCAAGCGGCGAGCGGGTTAGCCTACGAGCAGTACTTC. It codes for CASSQAASGLAYEQYF.